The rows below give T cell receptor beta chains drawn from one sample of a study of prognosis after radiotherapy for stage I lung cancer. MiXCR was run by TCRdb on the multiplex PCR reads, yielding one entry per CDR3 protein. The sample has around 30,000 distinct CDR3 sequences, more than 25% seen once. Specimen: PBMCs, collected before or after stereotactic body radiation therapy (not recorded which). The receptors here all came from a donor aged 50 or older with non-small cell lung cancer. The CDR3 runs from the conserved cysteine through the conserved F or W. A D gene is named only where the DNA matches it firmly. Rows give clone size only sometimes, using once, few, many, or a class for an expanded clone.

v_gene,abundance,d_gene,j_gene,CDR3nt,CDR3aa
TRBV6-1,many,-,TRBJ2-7,TGTGCCAGCAGCGATACTTACGAGCAGTACTTC,CASSDTYEQYF
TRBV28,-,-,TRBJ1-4,TGTGCCAGCAGACCAGGAGGGACGTTCAATGAAAAACTGTTTTTT,CASRPGGTFNEKLFF
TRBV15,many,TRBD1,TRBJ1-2,TGTGCCACCAGCAGGCCCCCGACAGGGACGTATGGCTACACCTTC,CATSRPPTGTYGYTF
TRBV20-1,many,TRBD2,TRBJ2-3,TGCAGTGCTAAGGGCGGGAGGGCCCTGTATACGCAGTATTTT,CSAKGGRALYTQYF
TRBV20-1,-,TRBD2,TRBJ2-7,TGCAGTGCTAGAGATTTCGGGAGGGACTACGAGCAGTACTTC,CSARDFGRDYEQYF
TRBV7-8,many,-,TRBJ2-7,TGTGCCAGCAGCTTAGCCGGGACCCCCTACGAGCAGTACTTC,CASSLAGTPYEQYF
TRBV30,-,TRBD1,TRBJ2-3,TGTGCCTGGGGGCGGGGGACAGGGGGAACAGATACGCAGTATTTT,CAWGRGTGGTDTQYF
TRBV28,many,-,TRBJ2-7,TGTGCCAGCAGAAGAGGCGACGAGCAGTACTTC,CASRRGDEQYF
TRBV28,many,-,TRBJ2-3,TGTGCCAGCAGTCCAAGATTGTATAGGAGAAGGGATACGCAGTATTTT,CASSPRLYRRRDTQYF
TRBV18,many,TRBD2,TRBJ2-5,TGTGCCAGCTCACCAGGACTAGCGGGGGGGCCTCGAGAGACCCAGTACTTC,CASSPGLAGGPRETQYF
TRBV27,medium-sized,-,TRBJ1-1,TGTGCCAGCAGGGAGTATCCTTACATGAACACTGAAGCTTTCTTT,CASREYPYMNTEAFF
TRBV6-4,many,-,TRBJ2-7,TGTGCCAGCAGTGGGGTTAGACAGAAGCAGTACTTC,CASSGVRQKQYF
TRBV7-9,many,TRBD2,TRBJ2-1,TGTGCCAGCAGCCGCCCGACTAGCGGGACCGTCTTTTTCAATGAGCAGTTCTTC,CASSRPTSGTVFFNEQFF
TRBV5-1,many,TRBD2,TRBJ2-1,TGCGCCAGCAGCCCTCTGAGCGGGGGGGCGGGGTACAATGAGCAGTTCTTC,CASSPLSGGAGYNEQFF
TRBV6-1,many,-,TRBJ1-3,TGTGCCACCTCCGCGGGAAACACCATATATTTT,CATSAGNTIYF
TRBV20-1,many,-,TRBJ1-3,TGCAGTGCTAGAGACTTTTCACCCGACTCTGGAAACACCATATATTTT,CSARDFSPDSGNTIYF
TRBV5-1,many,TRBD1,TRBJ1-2,TGCGCCAGCAGCCTTGACGCGACAGGGAGTCGGTATGGCTACACCTTC,CASSLDATGSRYGYTF